This T cell receptor beta chain is drawn from a study of cytomegalovirus exposure and HLA in healthy donors (dated by TCRdb to the late 2010s). Regarding the research as a whole: An earlier analysis of 550 to 700 of the donors reported 250 to 300 Gb of sequence data and about 100 million unique TCR beta sequences from 150 million to 200 million T cells. In a later analysis, previously published TCR beta repertoires from 550 to 700 donors were re-analyzed and high-resolution HLA genotyping was added so that TCR occurrence patterns could be studied. To decide whether each TCR beta V gene segment behaved as functional or pseudogenic, an earlier analysis of fewer than 750 of the donors relied on high-throughput TCR beta sequencing. Rather than drawing on any new phenotypic data, the later analysis identified candidate immune exposures from TCR beta sequences and the way those sequences occurred across donors. Donor age, sex, ethnicity and CMV serostatus were compiled alongside the repertoire data. Among the roughly 410 genotyped donors, about 83% belonged to the genetic ancestry cluster associated with self-reported Caucasian donors. To predict cytomegalovirus infection status, the study combined high-throughput TCR immunosequencing, statistical association of individual TCRs with disease status, and machine learning. The study aimed to test whether signatures of past pathogen exposure could be identified by cataloging public T cell receptors. The number of donors typed differed by locus, with 629-630 for A, B, C, DRB1 and DQB1, around 500 for DQA1, over 600 for DPA1, and roughly 450 for DPB1. Every repertoire in the discovery cohort had been generated on one and the same sequencing platform. Roughly 300 gigabases of sequencing data and around 85 million unique TCR sequences made up an early release that covered approximately 650 HLA-typed donors. Class I and class II HLA loci were covered by the typing at four-digit resolution. In a later genetic analysis, genome-wide SNP genotypes for about 65% of the 666 donors were used, and that subset was treated as a discovery cohort. Among approximately 370 genotyped donors of the cohort, an average of about 220,000 unique TCR beta nucleotide sequences was sequenced per donor, of which approximately 18% were non-productive. In addition to the first cohort of several hundred subjects, a separate validation cohort of 100 to 150 different subjects was used. About five DR-DQ haplotypes were treated as single units for association and clustering because of strong linkage in the cohort. The study used immunosequencing to profile the T cell repertoires of some 600 subjects and linked those repertoires to cytomegalovirus serostatus.

The paper as a whole reports these results and caveats: Because counts were too low, roughly 17 rarely observed V segments, including chromosome 9 orphons, were left out of the earlier analysis of about 620 of the donors. A later genetic analysis reported fewer N-insertions in productive TCRs among donors in an Asian-associated ancestry cluster than the roughly 700-donor mean. The authors suggested that the approach could potentially be generalized to other disease states and immunological phenotypes. The presence/absence analyses assumed that sequencing depth was roughly uniform across donors, and that assumption may not be true. Because HLA typing was missing for some donors at each locus, association tests included only the typed subset. Cytomegalovirus status was reported to be diagnosed by the classifier with high specificity and sensitivity in both the original and validation cohorts. Correlated functional status among segregating V segments might be attributable to linkage disequilibrium, but an unknown experimental factor could not be ruled out. The 87-base-pair reads could not distinguish some IMGT-functional V segments, including TRBV6-2 and TRBV6-3, so those segments were excluded. A later analysis associated 15,000 or so TCR beta sequences with specific HLA alleles at a false discovery rate of 0.05. In a later analysis, several top co-occurrence clusters were reported to appear linked to parvovirus B19, influenza, CMV and Epstein-Barr virus. When HLA alleles, especially DR and DQ, strongly co-occurred, TCR associations were difficult to assign to individual alleles. In a later analysis, TCR association rates were found to vary across HLA loci, with the most associated TCRs seen for DRB1 alleles and the fewest for HLA-C alleles. Immune exposure information for the cohort was limited to CMV serostatus. The sequencing pipeline was judged likely to have produced a cluster of highly shared sequence variants as a technical artifact. Most CMV-associated TCR beta chains appeared to be HLA-restricted in a later analysis, and the HLA associations seemed to be driven largely by CMV exposure. Compared with equally common non-associated chains, HLA-associated TCR beta chains in a later analysis were more clonally expanded and had lower generation probabilities. A few of the identified cytomegalovirus-associated TCR beta chains were confirmed in vitro to be specific for cytomegalovirus antigens. An association between a missense DCLRE1C variant and V-gene and J-gene trimming of TCR beta chains was found in a later genetic analysis and replicated in an independent cohort. This cohort had only TCR beta chains sequenced, and the lack of alpha or paired-chain data limited which features could be detected. While some public TCRs were present in many individuals, most TCR sequences turned up only very rarely across donors. In an earlier analysis of approximately 600 of the donors, most TCR beta V segments were observed in productive rearrangements about 87% or about 30% of the time, broadly matching IMGT annotations. The study listed 150 to 200 TCR beta chains as associated with cytomegalovirus. A further reported finding was that TCR beta sequences accurately predicted the HLA-A and HLA-B alleles for most subjects in the first cohort.

The germline V gene specifies SGHRS as CDR1 and YFSETQ as CDR2. Trimming accounts for 7 bases at V and 15 bases at J, while the number of junction bases matched to no gene is 15. Spanning cysteine to phenylalanine, the CDR3 consists of 13 amino acids. Only the CDR3 part of the read is kept: 39 bases, read in frame from the first base. Only a few counts were recorded for this clone. Which antigen it targets is not known. No base quality values were provided; no much bigger clone lies one nucleotide off. Libraries came from the immunoSEQ multiplex PCR assay. For the multiplex PCR, a mixture combining 60 forward primers for TCR Vbeta segments and 13 reverse primers for TCR Jbeta segments was used. A multiplex PCR assay on genomic DNA amplified the CDR3 region of rearranged TCR beta genes. The Illumina HiSeq System was used to sequence the amplified TCR beta libraries as 87-base-pair reads. The original methods were these. Across the roughly 700 repertoires, a later analysis counted around 80 million unique TCR beta chains, roughly 11 million of which were shared by at least two donors. To remove PCR and sequencing errors, raw reads were error-corrected and collapsed into unique sequences using a nearest-neighbor algorithm that merged closely related sequences. CDR3 sequences were aligned to IMGT reference sequences to assign V, D and J gene segments. Each retained sequence needed at least a six-nucleotide match to both a V gene segment and a J gene segment. A rearrangement counted as productive if the CDR3 had no stop codons and remained in frame with V and J, and every other rearrangement counted as non-productive. CDR3 was defined according to IMGT convention as the region running from the second conserved V-encoded cysteine to the conserved J-encoded phenylalanine. Sequences without an unambiguous match to a single V gene segment were excluded from the earlier analysis of about 640 of the donors. An earlier analysis of 587 of the donors classified V segments as functional when productive rearrangements were above 56.7% and as segregating when the standard deviation between donors was above 5%. A statistical classification framework was built for diagnosing cytomegalovirus status from the catalog of TCR beta chain sequences. V and J gene assignment, in a later analysis, came from comparing TCR nucleotide sequences with IMGT/GENE-DB human TR gene sequences. A later analysis assigned CDR3 sequences and most-parsimonious VDJ recombination scenarios with the TCRdist pipeline. A later analysis defined each TCR beta chain by its CDR3 amino acid sequence plus V-gene family, and excluded reads lacking a unique V-gene family. In a later analysis, approximately 640 highly shared, low-generation-probability nucleotide sequences were removed to address suspected cross-contamination and a sequencing artifact. In a later analysis, a clonal expansion index for each public chain was calculated from normalized within-repertoire ranks of inferred template counts. In a later analysis, generation probabilities were computed with a VDJ recombination model fitted to out-of-frame rearrangements, and the resulting probabilities were checked against IGoR. A later analysis scored TCR-TCR, TCR-HLA and TCR-CMV co-occurrence with hypergeometric tests, applying a repertoire-size bias correction to TCR pairs. To estimate false discovery rates, a later analysis permuted the HLA or CMV assignments 20 times. A later analysis grouped co-occurring TCRs with DBSCAN, adding TCRdist sequence similarity when clustering within HLA-allele-positive subsets. Repertoires with fewer than 30,000 or more than 120,000 public chains were left out of co-occurrence clustering, as were roughly five repertoires with anomalous nucleotide sharing. The table was pulled from immuneACCESS by TCRdb, which kept in-frame rearrangements only. Such tables lose some clones; where checked, under half of the loss comes from unresolved V genes, and the rest has no known cause. V, J and clone size reflect that table, while D and trimming were determined from the DNA. Present in this sample are under 130,000 clones, around 82% of which were seen just once. In total, the top ten clones hold under 13% of the sample.

The cohort was made up of 500 to 850 healthy bone marrow donors. At the time of sampling, all cohort members were nominally healthy, though unrecorded immune exposures were likely present. The donor was CMV seropositive and was included in the group of 250 to 300 seropositive cohort members. Each donor provided a peripheral blood sample, and peripheral blood mononuclear cells were used for TCR beta sequencing. Genomic DNA extraction from the blood cell samples was performed with the Qiagen DNeasy Blood Extraction Kit. Here the chain combines TRBV5-1 and TRBJ2-4; 8 junctional bases match TRBD1. The clonotype comes from a woman between 18 and 29 years old in good health and CMV-seropositive. Material: PBMCs. The CDR3 reads CASGLDRGGYWYF. The nucleotide sequence is given as TGCGCCAGCGGTCTCGACAGGGGCGGTTACTGGTACTTC.